This T cell receptor (beta chain) was found in a study of T-cell reconstitution after alpha-beta-depleted transplantation in children. Study findings and constraints: Counts and diversity of T cells one year after transplant came mostly from newly produced T cells. From surviving recipient T cells and thymic progenitors came the high day-60 TCRbeta diversity observed in some patients. After transplant, at about two months, alpha-beta T cells were reportedly derived from several hundred expanded graft clones.

Unique molecular identifiers were used in preparing the TCRbeta library. From the PCR reads, TCRdb called clonotypes with MiXCR, one entry per CDR3 protein. Here the sample spans around 700,000 distinct CDR3 sequences, over 10% being singletons. This clonotype was counted at least ten times. Its specificity is unknown. The CDR3 has 16 amino acids. The V call is TRBV21-1, the J call TRBJ2-1; TRBD2, as called in the table, went unchecked against the DNA. TRBV21-1 is marked as a pseudogene. This TCR came from a girl aged 2-10 years with congenital amegakaryocytic thrombocytopenia, due to receive a stem cell transplant. The sequences come from PBMCs, collected before TCRalphabeta/CD19-depleted stem cell transplant. The CDR3 bases are TGTGCCAGCAGCAAAAGCGGGAGGGCCTCTTACAATGAGCAGTTCTTC. It codes for CASSKSGRASYNEQFF.